This TCR beta chain was retrieved from a study of T cells after yellow fever vaccination. The study made its TCR cDNA through 5'RACE template switching. That step introduced a universal primer site along with UMIs. From the 5' RACE reads, TCRdb called clonotypes with MiXCR, one entry per CDR3 protein. The sample records roughly 350,000 distinct CDR3 sequences, approximately 4% being singletons. Whole-study results and caveats: By day 5 rather than day 15, the secondary response had peaked, though it was weaker. Few clonotypes appeared in both CD4 and CD8 compartments.

V was clipped by 6 bases and J by 4 bases, with 12 bases between them. This CDR3 region has 13 residues. CDR1 and CDR2 (germline): MNHEY, SVGAGI. This clonotype was found many times. Its antigen is unknown. The sequences come from PBMCs, collected 5 days after the yellow fever booster vaccination. This TCR was sampled from a man in his late teens or twenties who received the YFV17D yellow fever vaccine. The chain joins TRBV6-5 to TRBJ2-5; D possibly corresponds to TRBD1 (5 bases). The CDR3 is CASSLRARETQYF. Written as DNA, the CDR3 is TGTGCCAGCAGCCTCAGGGCCCGAGAGACCCAGTACTTC.